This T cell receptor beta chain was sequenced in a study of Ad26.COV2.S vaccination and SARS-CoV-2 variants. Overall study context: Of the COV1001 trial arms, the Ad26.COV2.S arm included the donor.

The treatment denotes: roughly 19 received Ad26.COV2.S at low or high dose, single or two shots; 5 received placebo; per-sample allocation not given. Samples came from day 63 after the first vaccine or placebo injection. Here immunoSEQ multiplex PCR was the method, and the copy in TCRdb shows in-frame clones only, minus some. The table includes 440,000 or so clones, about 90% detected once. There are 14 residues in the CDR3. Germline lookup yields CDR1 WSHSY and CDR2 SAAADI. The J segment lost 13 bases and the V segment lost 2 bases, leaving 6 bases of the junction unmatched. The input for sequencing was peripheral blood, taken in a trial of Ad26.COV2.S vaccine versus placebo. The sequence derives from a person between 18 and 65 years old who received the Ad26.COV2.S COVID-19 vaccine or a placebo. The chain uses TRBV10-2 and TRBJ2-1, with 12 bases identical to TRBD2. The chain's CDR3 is CASSEGLAGFGQFF. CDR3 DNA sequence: TGCGCCAGCAGTGAGGGACTAGCGGGGTTTGGACAGTTCTTC.